This TCR beta chain was found in a study of PD-1 blockade in mismatch repair-deficient tumors. Notes on the study in general: After pembrolizumab, tumor-resident clones rose rapidly, then generally contracted before radiologic responses.

Three pembrolizumab responders had their TCRs sequenced. Method: immunoSEQ multiplex PCR; TCRdb's copy keeps in-frame clones and lacks some. Of nearly 25,000 clones listed, approximately 83% were seen once; the top ten hold 20% to 25%. Germline CDR1 MDHEN, CDR2 SYDVKM. The CDR3 is 17 amino acids. V shed 1 base, J shed 2 bases, and the junction held 9 bases outside the gene matches. Turning to this clone: Its antigen is currently unknown.

This chain joins TRBV28 and TRBJ2-3; 7 bases map to TRBD2. The specimen comprised peripheral blood, sampled 12 weeks after starting pembrolizumab. The clonotype originates from an adult with mismatch repair-deficient cancer. The CDR3 region is CASSLFRLADDTDTQYF. The CDR3, as DNA: TGTGCCAGCAGTTTATTCCGACTAGCCGATGACACAGATACGCAGTATTTT.